The present T cell receptor beta chain was sequenced within a study of cytomegalovirus exposure and HLA in healthy donors. Study in general: The 120 validation repertoires, a later analysis reported, used the same platform as the roughly 650 repertoires from the first cohort.

Method: immunoSEQ multiplex PCR; TCRdb's copy keeps in-frame clones and lacks some. This table has around 400,000 clones, 86% appearing once. This TCR was recovered from a woman aged 18 to 35 in good health and CMV-seronegative. The sample was PBMCs.

The CDR3 spells CASSLVVGVNTGELFF. The CDR3 nucleotides are TGCGCCAGCAGCTTGGTTGTAGGAGTGAACACCGGGGAGCTGTTTTTT. The chain recombines TRBV5-1 with TRBJ2-2, with D unclear. The CDR3 consists of 16 residues. Germline lookup yields CDR1 SGHRS and CDR2 YFSETQ. V was trimmed by 0 bases and J by 1 base, leaving 10 bases between them.